The sequence of this TCR beta chain was determined in a study of patients and donors after allogeneic stem cell transplantation. The CDR3 totals 16 residues. The V gene lost 6 bases and the J gene lost 0 bases, with 15 bases spanning the gap. TCRdb re-called the RT-PCR reads with MiXCR, one entry per CDR3 protein. The sample consists of some 960,000 distinct CDR3 sequences, more than 15% of them appearing once. This rearrangement joins TRBV12-3 or TRBV12-4 to TRBJ1-5; D ambiguous. Sequencing was carried out using blood, either unsorted or a sorted T cell fraction (not recorded which). The receptor comes from a human donor who was either an allogeneic HSCT recipient or a stem cell or donor lymphocyte infusion donor (not recorded which). It is not recorded whose cells these are; they may come from a transplant donor. This CDR3 reads CASSQVILYSNQPQHF. CDR3 sequence (DNA): TGTGCCAGCAGCCAAGTGATCCTCTATAGCAATCAGCCCCAGCATTTT.